This T cell receptor beta chain derives from a study of blood T cell repertoires in COVID-19. At the level of the study: Samples of COVID-19 (acute and convalescent) were obtained from the United States, Italy and Spain. T cells, B-cell-depleted T cells, or PBMCs provided the cDNA or gDNA that served as material.

This clone was seen a handful of times. In the authors' workflow: Estimated nucleated cell counts came from reference gene primer amplification. TCRdb keeps only in-frame clones here, not all; method: immunoSEQ multiplex PCR. V, J and clone size reflect that table, while D and trimming were determined from the DNA. The data show 90,000 to 130,000 clones, over 65% seen once. This CDR3 region has 18 residues. This sequence joins TRBV21-1 and TRBJ1-6; TRBD1 is taken as the D call from the table, unchecked against the DNA. TRBV21-1 is labeled a pseudogene. The sequence was obtained from a woman over 75 with acute or convalescent COVID-19. The sample taken for sequencing was peripheral blood. The CDR3 reads CASSKAGRSWTVNSPLHF. The CDR3 region has the DNA TGTGCCAGCAGCAAAGCCGGGCGTAGTTGGACAGTAAATTCACCCCTCCACTTT.